This TCR beta chain stems from a study of T cell changes during pregnancy in multiple sclerosis. Measured with immunoSEQ multiplex PCR; TCRdb has only the in-frame clones, and not every one. Of around 57,000 clones listed, just over 90% were seen once; the top ten hold around 1.3%. Germline CDR1 and CDR2: SGHTA and FQGNSA. The CDR3 is 13 amino acids. V dropped 0 bases and J dropped 4 bases, with 6 bases sitting between them. This clonotype originated in a female donor with multiple sclerosis, enrolled in a pregnancy study. The chain is built from TRBV7-2 and TRBJ2-5, with D tentatively TRBD2 (6 bases). Sequenced here: peripheral blood, sampled in the second trimester of pregnancy. For the CDR3, the DNA is TGTGCCAGCAGCTTAGCCGGGAGAGAGACCCAGTACTTC. It yields the protein CASSLAGRETQYF.